The 4 T cell receptor beta chains below were found in one sample sequenced in a study of cytomegalovirus exposure and HLA in healthy donors. The data were produced by immunoSEQ multiplex PCR, yet TCRdb's version contains in-frame clones alone and is incomplete. The sample yields a few hundred thousand clones, around 91% seen once. Material: PBMCs. These receptors originate from a woman between 18 and 29 years old in good health and CMV-seronegative.

The DNA of the CDR3 is TGCGCCAGCAGCTTGGCCGTAGGGGGTTCCTACAATGAGCAGTTCTTC. It encodes CASSLAVGGSYNEQFF. The rearrangement uses TRBV5-1 and TRBJ2-1; maybe TRBD1 (6 bases). Per the germline V gene, CDR1 is SGHRS and CDR2 is YFSETQ. CDR3 size: 16 residues. The V gene lost 0 bases and the J gene lost 1 base, with 11 bases spanning the gap.

The chain joins TRBV28 to TRBJ2-1, with a tentative D call TRBD2 (5 bases). V lost 6 bases to trimming and J lost 8 bases, with 11 bases between them. Per germline, CDR1 MDHEN and CDR2 SYDVKM. CDR3 length: 12 residues. For the CDR3, the DNA is TGTGCCAGCAGCCCCCTCGGGGATGAGCAGTTCTTC. Protein: CASSPLGDEQFF.

CDR3 sequence: CASSPSGGTPGTQYF. CDR3 nucleotide sequence: TGTGCCAGCAGCCCTAGCGGGGGAACCCCCGGGACCCAGTACTTC. The genes are TRBV7-9 and TRBJ2-5, with TRBD2 matching 10 bases. Germline lookup yields CDR1 SEHNR and CDR2 FQNEAQ (reference sequence). The CDR3 extends over 15 amino acids. The ends lost 5 bases at V and 7 bases at J; junction bases unmatched: 10.

The chain is built from TRBV5-1 and TRBJ2-2, with 8 bases aligning to TRBD1. CDR3 length: 16 residues. The V gene's germline CDR1 is SGHRS and CDR2 YFSETQ. With V trimmed by 3 bases and J by 3 bases, 7 bases remained unmatched. This CDR3 reads CASSSGTGWDTGELFF. Written as DNA, the CDR3 is TGCGCCAGCAGCTCCGGGACAGGTTGGGACACCGGGGAGCTGTTTTTT.